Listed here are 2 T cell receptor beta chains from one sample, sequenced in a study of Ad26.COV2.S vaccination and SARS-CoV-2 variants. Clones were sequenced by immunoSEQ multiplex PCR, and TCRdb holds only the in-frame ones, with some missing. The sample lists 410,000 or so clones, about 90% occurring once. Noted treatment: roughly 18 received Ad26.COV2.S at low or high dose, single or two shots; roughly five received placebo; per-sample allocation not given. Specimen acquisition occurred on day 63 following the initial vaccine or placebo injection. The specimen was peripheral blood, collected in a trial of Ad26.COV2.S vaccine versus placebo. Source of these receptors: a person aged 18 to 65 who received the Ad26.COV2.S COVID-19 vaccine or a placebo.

The CDR3 spells CASSPSGLPTGELFF. In nucleotides, the CDR3 is TGTGCCAGCAGCCCATCGGGACTTCCCACCGGGGAGCTGTTTTTT. The rearrangement links TRBV7-2 to TRBJ2-2; D is possibly TRBD2 (6 bases). The V and J ends lost 5 bases and 4 bases respectively, with 14 bases between them. CDR1 and CDR2 from the germline V gene are SGHTA and FQGNSA. The CDR3 spans 15 residues.

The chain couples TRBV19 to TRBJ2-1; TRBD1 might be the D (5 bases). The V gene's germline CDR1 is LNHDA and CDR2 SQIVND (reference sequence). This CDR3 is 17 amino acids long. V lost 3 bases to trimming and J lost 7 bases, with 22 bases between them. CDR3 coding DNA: TGTGCCAGTAGTATGGGGTCAGGGTGGTTGAGTCGTAATGAGCAGTTCTTC. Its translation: CASSMGSGWLSRNEQFF.